The rows below give T cell receptor beta chains drawn from one sample of a study of OX40 agonist ivuxolimab in advanced cancers. Assay used: immunoSEQ multiplex PCR; TCRdb lists only in-frame clones, some missing. The sample carries 25,000 to 35,000 clones, approximately 90% recorded once. The sample consisted of CD4+ or CD8+ T cells sorted from blood, taken in a trial of the OX40 agonist ivuxolimab. Receptors originate from an adult with an advanced solid tumor such as melanoma, head and neck, liver or kidney cancer. The CDR3 runs from the conserved cysteine through the conserved F or W. The D gene is left open where the match is weak. Some rows mark clone size as missing; the rest say once, few, many or name a class of expanded clone.

TRBV30	.	TRBJ2-2	.	TGTGCCTGGAGTGTACTTCGTGCCGGGGAGCTGTTTTTT	CAWSVLRAGELFF
TRBV6-5	.	TRBJ1-1	TRBD1	TGTGCCAGCAGTACCAACAGGGGCCGGAACACTGAAGCTTTCTTT	CASSTNRGRNTEAFF
TRBV6-1	.	TRBJ1-4	.	TGTGCCAGCAGTGAAGTCTCAGGGGTCGGGGGTGAAAAACTGTTTTTT	CASSEVSGVGGEKLFF
TRBV27	.	TRBJ2-1	TRBD1	TGTGCCAGCCAAGCGACAGGGGGGCTCAATGAGCAGTTCTTC	CASQATGGLNEQFF
TRBV9	.	TRBJ2-1	TRBD1	TGTGCCAGCAGCGCCCTCGCCGGGACAGGACCCTACAATGAGCAGTTCTTC	CASSALAGTGPYNEQFF
TRBV18	.	TRBJ2-5	TRBD2	TGTGCCAGCTCACCCCCAGCGGGAGTTCTGCAGACCCAGTACTTC	CASSPPAGVLQTQYF
TRBV9	.	TRBJ2-2	TRBD1	TGTGCCAGCAGCCCCCAGGGGGCGACTACAAGAAGTCGGGAGCTGTTTTTT	CASSPQGATTRSRELFF
TRBV28	.	TRBJ2-7	.	TGTGCCAGCACATTAGCGGAAAAGAGCTCCTACGAGCAGTACTTC	CASTLAEKSSYEQYF
TRBV11-2	.	TRBJ1-3	.	TGTGCCAGCAGCTCCGGACGCCACTCTGGAAACACCATATATTTT	CASSSGRHSGNTIYF
TRBV11-1	.	TRBJ1-1	TRBD1	TGTGCCAGCAGCTTAGGACCACAGGGGGCGCGGGACACTGAAGCTTTCTTT	CASSLGPQGARDTEAFF
TRBV11-3	once	TRBJ2-3	TRBD2	TGTGCCAGCAGCCCACGGGGTAGCGGGAGTTTAGATACGCAGTATTTT	CASSPRGSGSLDTQYF
TRBV10-3	.	TRBJ2-7	TRBD1	TGTGCCATCAGTGAGGACAGGGGAGCCTACGAGCAGTACTTC	CAISEDRGAYEQYF
TRBV7-6	once	TRBJ2-3	TRBD1	TGTGCCAGCAGCTTAGTCTCCCCGGACAGGGGAACAGATACGCAGTATTTT	CASSLVSPDRGTDTQYF
TRBV19	.	TRBJ2-5	TRBD2	TGTGCCAGTAGTACCGGGACTAGCGGGACCCAAGAGACCCAGTACTTC	CASSTGTSGTQETQYF
TRBV5-1	.	TRBJ2-3	.	TGCGCCAGCAGCTTGGGGAGTGGGAGCACAGATACGCAGTATTTT	CASSLGSGSTDTQYF
TRBV6-1	.	TRBJ2-5	TRBD2	TGTGCCAGCAGTGATTTTTCTAGCGGGAGTACAGGAGAGACCCAGTACTTC	CASSDFSSGSTGETQYF
TRBV7-9	.	TRBJ2-7	TRBD2	TGTGCCAGCAACCCCCTGGGCGGGAGGGACCTCTCCGAGCAGTACTTC	CASNPLGGRDLSEQYF
TRBV5-8	.	TRBJ2-3	.	TGTGCCAGCAGCCAACGACGGACTAGCACAGATACGCAGTATTTT	CASSQRRTSTDTQYF
TRBV5-4	.	TRBJ1-1	.	TGTGCCAGCAGCTTGGAAATCTCGGGCGCCGAAGCTTTCTTT	CASSLEISGAEAFF
TRBV2	.	TRBJ1-1	.	TGTGCCAGCGGGGCATGGGGGAACACTGAAGCTTTCTTT	CASGAWGNTEAFF
TRBV6-5	.	TRBJ1-1	.	TGTGCCAGCAGTTATGGGGGATCCACTGAAGCTTTCTTT	CASSYGGSTEAFF
TRBV5-5	.	TRBJ1-2	.	TGTGCCAGCAGCTTGGCGGAGACAGAGCAGGGTGGCTACACCTTC	CASSLAETEQGGYTF
TRBV19	few	TRBJ1-2	TRBD1	TGTGCCACCGAAGGACAGGGCTATGGCTACACCTTC	CATEGQGYGYTF
TRBV5-4	.	TRBJ2-1	TRBD2	TGTGCCAGCAGCTTGGCCCCGACTAGCGGGAGTGAGCAGTTCTTC	CASSLAPTSGSEQFF
TRBV6-5	.	TRBJ2-7	.	TGTGCCAGCAGCACGATAAATCGGGGCTACGAGCAGTACTTC	CASSTINRGYEQYF